This TCR beta chain was recorded in a study of identical twins. In TCRdb, the 5' RACE reads were re-called with MiXCR into one record per CDR3 protein. The sample contains around 530,000 distinct CDR3 sequences, about 16% of which appear only once. CDR1 LGHNA and CDR2 YNFKEQ come from the germline V gene. This CDR3 is 15 amino acids long. Trimming took 4 bases from V and 0 from J, leaving 10 bases between them. The data also belong to a second study, concerning yellow fever vaccine responses in identical twins.

The source is a woman younger than 30 in good health. The rearrangement links TRBV4-2 to TRBJ2-1; D possibly corresponds to TRBD2 (5 bases). The specimen sequenced was CD4+ T cells sorted from blood. The CDR3 spells CASSPLASSYNEQFF. CDR3 DNA sequence: TGTGCCAGCAGCCCCTTAGCGAGCTCCTACAATGAGCAGTTCTTC.